Following are 6 T cell receptor beta chains from one sample sequenced in a study of T cell responses to AZD1222 COVID-19 vaccine (dated by TCRdb to 2020 to 2023). Library preparation used the immunoSEQ multiplex PCR assay. TCRdb holds this immuneACCESS table with in-frame rearrangements only. Some clones are missing; in checked studies, unresolved V genes explain under half, and the rest has no known cause. The sample yields roughly 120,000 clones; roughly 90% were counted once. The ten largest clones take up about 8% of the sample. The intended sense of this specimen's time point label: about 28 days (+/-7) after the second vaccine dose. Sequenced material: peripheral blood, taken 28 days after the second AZD1222 dose. The receptor set was obtained from an adult who received the AZD1222 COVID-19 vaccine.

The chain combines TRBV19 with TRBJ1-5; no clear D gene. Germline V CDR1 and CDR2: LNHDA, SQIVND (reference sequence). The CDR3 runs 14 residues. V lost 4 bases to trimming and J lost 1 base, with 8 bases between them. DNA for the CDR3: TGTGCCAGTAGTACTTCGGGAAGCAATCAGCCCCAGCATTTT. Translating it yields CASSTSGSNQPQHF.

The chain carries TRBV2 and TRBJ2-2; D perhaps matches TRBD1 (6 bases). Trimming removed 3 bases from V and 0 bases from J, with 8 bases in between. Germline CDR1 and CDR2: SNHLY and FYNNEI. This CDR3 has 15 amino acids. For the CDR3, the DNA is TGTGCCAGCAGTGATACAGGGACGAACACCGGGGAGCTGTTTTTT. Its translation: CASSDTGTNTGELFF.

CDR3 in DNA: TGTGCCAGCATCCCGGGTCCGGGGAGGGGGCGCGGTCGAGAGACCCAGTACTTC. As protein: CASIPGPGRGRGRETQYF. V and J are TRBV28 and TRBJ2-5; D possibly uses TRBD1 or TRBD2 (7 bases each). This CDR3 spans 18 amino acids. The V and J ends lost 7 bases and 4 bases respectively, with 28 bases between them. Looked up from germline, CDR1 is MDHEN and CDR2 is SYDVKM.

The chain couples TRBV15 to TRBJ1-3, with no clear D. Germline V gives CDR1 LNHNV, CDR2 YYDKDF (reference sequence). The germline V and J ends were trimmed by 3 bases and 4 bases, with 13 bases remaining between them. The CDR3 has 15 amino acids. The CDR3 protein is CATSSARGYGNTIYF. In nucleotides, the CDR3 is TGTGCCACCAGCAGCGCCCGCGGGTACGGAAACACCATATATTTT.

The chain combines TRBV7-2 with TRBJ1-3, with D possibly being TRBD1 (5 bases). The CDR3 consists of 17 residues. The germline gives CDR1 SGHTA, CDR2 FQGNSA. Trimming pared 1 base from V and 0 bases from J, leaving 13 bases between. CDR3 sequence: CASSLEIGASSGNTIYF. In DNA form, the CDR3 reads TGTGCCAGCAGCTTAGAAATAGGGGCCTCCTCTGGAAACACCATATATTTT.

The chain employs TRBV3-1 (or the pseudogene TRBV3-2) and TRBJ2-6, with D perhaps TRBD1 (6 bases). V lost 5 bases and J lost 2, with 10 bases in between. Germline CDR1 and CDR2: LGHDT and YNNKEL (reference sequence). The CDR3 spans 15 residues. This CDR3 is CASSSNRAGANVLTF. CDR3 nucleotide sequence: TGTGCCAGCAGCTCAAACAGGGCTGGGGCCAACGTCCTGACTTTC.